This entry describes one T cell receptor (beta chain). The target antigen is unknown. These data are taken from a study of T cells in Graves' hyperthyroidism and ophthalmopathy. Study-level findings and limits: Blood samples included most of the expanded thyroid clonotypes exceeding 0.001.

The length of the CDR3 is 16 residues. V was cut by 5 bases and J by 1 base, with 18 bases left in between. Germline V lookup: CDR1 SEHNR, CDR2 FQNEAQ (reference sequence). Amplification of TCR beta CDR3 regions used RNA as the template. A set of HTBI primers served as the primers for a first-round RT-PCR of the TCR CDR3. TCRdb used MiXCR to reprocess the multiplex PCR reads, holding one entry per CDR3 protein. The data show about 500,000 distinct CDR3 sequences, approximately 15% seen once. Absent ophthalmopathy progression within 18 months defined stable Graves' hyperthyroidism. Reasons for excluding patients were uncontrolled infection, other autoimmune disease, pregnancy or lactation.

This chain links TRBV7-9 with TRBJ2-7; the D gene is possibly TRBD2 (6 bases). This receptor was identified in a woman in her late teens or twenties with Graves' hyperthyroidism. The sequenced sample consisted of blood. The CDR3 spells CASSPVRGDRSYEQYF. CDR3 DNA sequence: TGTGCCAGCAGCCCCGTCCGCGGGGATAGGTCCTACGAGCAGTACTTC.